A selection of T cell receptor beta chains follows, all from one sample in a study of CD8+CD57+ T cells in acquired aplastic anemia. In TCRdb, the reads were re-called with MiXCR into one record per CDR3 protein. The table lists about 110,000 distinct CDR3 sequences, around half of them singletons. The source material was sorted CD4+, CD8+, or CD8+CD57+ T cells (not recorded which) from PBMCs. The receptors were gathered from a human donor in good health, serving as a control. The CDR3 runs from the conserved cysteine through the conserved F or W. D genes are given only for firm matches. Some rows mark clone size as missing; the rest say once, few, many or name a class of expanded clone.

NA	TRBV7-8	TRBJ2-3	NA	CASSIGLDTQYF	TGTGCCAGCAGCATCGGCCTAGATACGCAGTATTTT
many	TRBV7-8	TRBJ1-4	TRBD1	CASTAQKTGVEKLFF	TGTGCCAGCACAGCACAAAAGACAGGGGTTGAAAAACTGTTTTTT
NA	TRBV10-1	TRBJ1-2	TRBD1	CASERGTVNYGYTF	TGCGCCAGCGAGCGCGGGACAGTTAACTATGGCTACACCTTC
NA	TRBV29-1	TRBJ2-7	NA	CSVEAPHSYEQYF	TGCAGCGTTGAAGCACCGCACTCCTACGAGCAGTACTTC
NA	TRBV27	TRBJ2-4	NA	CASSRGEGPKNIQYF	TGTGCCAGCTCTAGGGGGGAAGGGCCCAAAAACATTCAGTACTTC
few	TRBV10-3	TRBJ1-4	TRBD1	CATRTGVDEKLFF	TGTGCCACTAGGACAGGGGTTGATGAAAAACTGTTTTTT
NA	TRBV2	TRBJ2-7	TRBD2	CASSVGAGGQYEQYF	TGTGCCAGCAGCGTAGGGGCGGGGGGGCAATACGAGCAGTACTTC
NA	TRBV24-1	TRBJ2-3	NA	CATRSSQGDTQYF	TGTGCCACCAGATCCAGTCAGGGTGATACGCAGTATTTT
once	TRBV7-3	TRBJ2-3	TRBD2	CASSSYSGTGTDTQYF	TGTGCCAGCAGCTCATATAGCGGGACTGGCACAGATACGCAGTATTTT
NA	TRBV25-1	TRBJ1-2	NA	CASRRREGYGYTF	TGTGCCAGCCGCCGCAGGGAGGGCTATGGCTACACCTTC
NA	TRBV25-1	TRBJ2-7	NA	CASSGGGRGIKNEQYFEQYF	NA
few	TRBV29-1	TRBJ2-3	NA	CSVELGFGETDTQYF	TGCAGCGTTGAACTGGGTTTCGGAGAGACAGATACGCAGTATTTT
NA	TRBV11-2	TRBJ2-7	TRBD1	CASSAGQGALYEQYF	TGTGCCAGCAGCGCCGGACAGGGGGCCCTCTACGAGCAGTACTTC
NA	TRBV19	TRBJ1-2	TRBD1	CASQQTGGAYGYTF	TGTGCCAGTCAACAAACAGGGGGCGCTTATGGCTACACCTTC
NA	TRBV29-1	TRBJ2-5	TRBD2	CSVDVRPRAGVQETQYF	TGCAGCGTTGATGTTCGGCCTCGAGCGGGGGTCCAAGAGACCCAGTACTTC
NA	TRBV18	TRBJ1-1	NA	CASSRDPEGQEAFF	TGTGCCAGCTCGCGGGATCCCGAAGGTCAAGAAGCTTTCTTT
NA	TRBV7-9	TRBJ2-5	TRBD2	CASSSGLDQTQYF	TGTGCCAGCAGCTCGGGACTAGATCAGACCCAGTACTTC
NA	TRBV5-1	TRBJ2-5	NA	CASSRPTGEQETQYF	TGCGCCAGCAGCAGGCCGACAGGAGAACAAGAGACCCAGTACTTC
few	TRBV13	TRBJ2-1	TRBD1	CASSSEDRGDYNEQFF	TGTGCCAGCAGCTCCGAGGACAGGGGGGACTACAATGAGCAGTTCTTC
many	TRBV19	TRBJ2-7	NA	CASSGTAWEEQYF	TGTGCCAGTAGCGGGACTGCATGGGAAGAGCAGTACTTC
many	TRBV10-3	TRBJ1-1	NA	CAISEGDGLNTEAFF	TGTGCCATCAGTGAGGGGGACGGCTTGAACACTGAAGCTTTCTTT
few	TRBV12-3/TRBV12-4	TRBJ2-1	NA	CASSFPAGYSGNEQFF	TGTGCCAGCAGTTTTCCAGCAGGGTACTCGGGAAATGAGCAGTTCTTC
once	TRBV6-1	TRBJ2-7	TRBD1	CASSEGAGGHPYEQYF	TGTGCCAGCAGTGAAGGGGCAGGGGGCCACCCCTACGAGCAGTACTTC
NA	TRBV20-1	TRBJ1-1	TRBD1	CSARVDRATEAFF	TGCAGTGCTAGAGTGGACAGGGCCACTGAAGCTTTCTTT
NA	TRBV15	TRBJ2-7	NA	CATSRDNGWIYEQYF	TGTGCCACCAGCAGAGATAATGGGTGGATCTACGAGCAGTACTTC
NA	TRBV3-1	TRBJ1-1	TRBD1	CASSLRDRGRTEAFF	TGTGCCAGCAGCCTCCGGGACAGGGGACGCACTGAAGCTTTCTTT
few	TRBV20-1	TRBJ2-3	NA	CSAREEDSSTDTQYF	TGCAGTGCTAGAGAAGAGGACTCTAGCACAGATACGCAGTATTTT
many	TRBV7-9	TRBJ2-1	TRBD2	CASSLRSSGKTYNEQFF	TGTGCCAGCAGCTTACGTTCTAGCGGGAAAACCTACAATGAGCAGTTCTTC
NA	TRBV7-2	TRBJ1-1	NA	CAGGVQNTEAFF	TGTGCCGGCGGGGTTCAGAACACTGAAGCTTTCTTT
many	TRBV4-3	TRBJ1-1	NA	CASSQDWRQATEAFF	TGCGCCAGCAGCCAAGATTGGAGGCAAGCCACTGAAGCTTTCTTT
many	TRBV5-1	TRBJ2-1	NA	CASVGSSYNEQFF	TGCGCCAGCGTAGGGAGCTCCTACAATGAGCAGTTCTTC
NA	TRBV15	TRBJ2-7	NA	CATSREGSGRFYEQYF	TGTGCCACCAGCAGAGAGGGGTCAGGGAGGTTTTACGAGCAGTACTTC
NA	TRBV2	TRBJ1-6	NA	CASREGGLDNSPLHF	TGCGCCAGCAGAGAGGGGGGATTGGATAATTCACCCCTCCACTTT
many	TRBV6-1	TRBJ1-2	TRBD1	CASNGQGGGYTF	TGTGCCAGCAACGGACAGGGAGGTGGCTACACCTTC
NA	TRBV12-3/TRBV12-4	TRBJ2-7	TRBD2	CASSPRGTSGGYGAYEQYF	TGTGCCAGCAGCCCCCGGGGGACTAGCGGGGGGTACGGGGCCTACGAGCAGTACTTC
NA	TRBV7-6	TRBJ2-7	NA	CASSPRGSRYEQYF	TGTGCCAGCAGCCCACGGGGATCGCGCTACGAACAGTACTTC
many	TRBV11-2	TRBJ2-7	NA	CASSLDPAGAYHSSYEQYF	TGTGCCAGCAGCTTAGATCCCGCGGGGGCCTACCATAGCTCCTACGAGCAGTACTTC
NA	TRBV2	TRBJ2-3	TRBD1	CASRLRQGGTDTQYF	TGTGCCAGCAGGCTACGACAGGGGGGAACAGATACGCAGTATTTT
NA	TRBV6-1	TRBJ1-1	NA	CASSEALGRSEAFF	TGTGCCAGCAGTGAAGCGCTGGGTAGAAGTGAAGCTTTCTTT
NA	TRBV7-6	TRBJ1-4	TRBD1	CASSLVGTGYEKLFF	TGTGCCAGCAGCTTAGTGGGGACAGGGTACGAAAAACTGTTTTTT
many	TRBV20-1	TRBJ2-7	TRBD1	CSADRSWTGWYEQYF	TGCAGTGCTGACCGAAGCTGGACAGGGTGGTACGAGCAGTACTTC
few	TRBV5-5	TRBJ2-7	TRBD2	CASSLGTSPSEQYF	TGTGCCAGCAGCTTGGGGACTAGCCCAAGCGAGCAGTACTTC
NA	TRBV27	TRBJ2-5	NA	CASSTGTAPETQYF	TGTGCCAGCAGTACAGGGACCGCACCAGAGACCCAGTACTTC